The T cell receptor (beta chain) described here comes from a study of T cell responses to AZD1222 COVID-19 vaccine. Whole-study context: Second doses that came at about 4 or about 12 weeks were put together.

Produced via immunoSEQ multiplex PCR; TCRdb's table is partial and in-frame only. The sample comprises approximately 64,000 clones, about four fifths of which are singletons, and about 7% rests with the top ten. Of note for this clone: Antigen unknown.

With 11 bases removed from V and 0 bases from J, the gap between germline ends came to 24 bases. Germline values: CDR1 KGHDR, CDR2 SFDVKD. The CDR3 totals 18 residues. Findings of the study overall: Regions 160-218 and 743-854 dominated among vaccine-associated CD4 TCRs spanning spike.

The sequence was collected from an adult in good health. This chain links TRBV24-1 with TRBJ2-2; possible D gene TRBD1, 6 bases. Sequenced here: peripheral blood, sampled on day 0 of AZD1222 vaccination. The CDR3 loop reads CANLYLWGPSPNTGELFF. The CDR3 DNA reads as TGTGCCAACCTATATCTTTGGGGGCCTAGTCCGAACACCGGGGAGCTGTTTTTT.